The 17 T cell receptor beta chains below were found in one sample sequenced in a study of T-cell memory formation after mild COVID-19 (dated by TCRdb to the early 2020s). Libraries were built with 5' RACE. TCRdb names Illumina NovaSeq 6000 as the instrument used. TCRdb trimmed the raw reads at Q25, called clones with MiXCR and kept productive beta chains. When rows share a CDR3 protein, they turn into one entry using the most common DNA and genes. The sample table contains some 120,000 distinct CDR3 sequences; only one count was recorded for about 6% of them. Roughly 2.2% of the sample belongs to the ten largest clones. Sample: PBMCs or a T cell subset sorted from them (not recorded which). Every receptor here comes from an adult woman who had mild COVID-19 (a few samples of this study predate the infection). The sample titles of this study are shuffled in the database, so cell type and time point are left out; the donor was told from shared clones.

In this sample, this clonotype turned up a few times. V is TRBV4-3 and J is TRBJ1-2, with unresolved D. V was pared by 3 bases and J by 6 bases, with 23 bases between. The CDR3 runs 17 residues. The germline V gene has CDR1 LGHNA and CDR2 YSLEER. CDR3 in amino acids: CASSHDPGGGGLDGYTF. CDR3 bases: TGCGCCAGCAGCCATGACCCGGGAGGCGGCGGCCTCGATGGCTACACCTTC.

This clonotype has only a few counts. The chain links TRBV3-1 to TRBJ2-7; TRBD2 is a possible D gene (6 bases). Germline V lookup: CDR1 LGHDT, CDR2 YNNKEL (reference sequence). The CDR3 spans 14 residues. V lost 2 bases and J lost 6, with 14 bases in between. CDR3 sequence reads: CASSQPGDVGEQYF. CDR3 DNA sequence: TGTGCCAGCAGCCAACCGGGGGATGTTGGCGAGCAGTACTTC.

This clonotype came up a few times. This chain links TRBV6-5 with TRBJ2-7; D may correspond to TRBD1 or TRBD2 (5 bases each). The CDR3 runs 16 residues. The germline gives CDR1 MNHEY, CDR2 SVGAGI. V was pared by 0 bases and J by 3 bases, with 15 bases between. The CDR3 sequence: CASSYSTAAGYYEQYF. The CDR3 DNA is TGTGCCAGCAGTTACTCGACAGCGGCAGGGTACTACGAGCAGTACTTC.

V and J are TRBV25-1 and TRBJ2-7, with D perhaps TRBD1 (5 bases). Germline lookup yields CDR1 MGHDK and CDR2 SYGVNS. V was shortened by 2 bases and J by 2 bases, with 7 bases between the two germline ends. The CDR3 has 13 residues. The CDR3 spells CASSEPGTYEQYF. In nucleotides, the CDR3 is TGTGCCAGCAGTGAACCAGGGACCTACGAGCAGTACTTC.

There are many counts of this clonotype. This chain uses TRBV7-8 with TRBJ2-7; D ambiguous. There are 15 residues in the CDR3. Germline V gene sequence: CDR1 SGHVS, CDR2 FQNEAQ. V was pared by 0 bases and J by 3 bases, with 12 bases between. The CDR3 here is CASSLAMLALYEQYF. DNA for the CDR3: TGTGCCAGCAGCTTAGCGATGCTCGCCCTCTACGAGCAGTACTTC.

In this sample, this clonotype turned up a few times. The rearrangement uses TRBV5-1 and TRBJ2-1, with 7 bases fitting TRBD2. Trimming at V came to 2 bases and at J to 3 bases, leaving 2 bases not matched to a gene. Germline V lookup: CDR1 SGHRS, CDR2 YFSETQ. The CDR3 has 14 residues. This CDR3 is CASSLPSGYNEQFF. Written as DNA, the CDR3 is TGCGCCAGCAGCTTACCTAGCGGCTACAATGAGCAGTTCTTC.

The rearrangement links TRBV19 to TRBJ1-5; D not certain. Germline V CDR1 and CDR2: LNHDA, SQIVND (reference sequence). This CDR3 has 12 residues. With 8 bases removed from V and 2 bases from J, the gap between germline ends came to 7 bases. The CDR3 loop reads CASRAGNQPQHF. In DNA form, the CDR3 reads TGTGCCAGTCGGGCAGGCAATCAGCCCCAGCATTTT. Looking up the rest from reference TRBV19 and TRBJ1-5 gives the full variable domain: DGGITQSPKYLFRKEGQNVTLSCEQNLNHDAMYWYRQDPGQGLRLIYYSQIVNDFQKGDIAEGYSVSREKKESFPLTVTSAQKNPTAFYLCASRAGNQPQHFGDGTRLSIL.

This clonotype was seen only a few times. The chain has TRBV19 and TRBJ2-3; 9 bases fit TRBD2. The germline gives CDR1 LNHDA, CDR2 SQIVND (reference sequence). J was trimmed by 1 base and V by 3 bases; bases with no gene match: 11. This CDR3 is built from 18 residues. The CDR3 here is CASSIFPGTSIGTDTQYF. CDR3 DNA: TGTGCCAGTAGTATCTTCCCCGGGACTAGCATTGGCACAGATACGCAGTATTTT.

The V gene is TRBV29-1, the J gene TRBJ2-1, with D perhaps matching TRBD1 (5 bases). The germline V gene encodes CDR1 SQVTM and CDR2 ANQGSEA. The CDR3 has 12 residues. The germline V and J ends were trimmed by 5 bases and 4 bases, with 9 bases remaining between them. CDR3 DNA: TGCAGCGTTTCAAGGGGATACAATGAGCAGTTCTTC. Protein product: CSVSRGYNEQFF.

V usage is TRBV9 and J usage is TRBJ1-6; D is perhaps TRBD1 (5 bases). V lost 4 bases, J lost 10 bases, and 18 bases lay in between. The CDR3 runs to 15 residues. Germline CDR1 is SGDLS and CDR2 is YYNGEE. The CDR3 protein is CASSLGPRDGSPLHF. CDR3 nucleotides: TGTGCCAGCAGCCTAGGCCCCAGGGATGGATCACCCCTCCACTTT.

In this sample, this clonotype turned up many times. This rearrangement joins TRBV7-9 to TRBJ1-2; D remains ambiguous. The CDR3 sequence is 12 residues long. The germline V gene encodes CDR1 SEHNR and CDR2 FQNEAQ (reference sequence). Trimming took off 1 base at V and 7 bases at J, with 7 bases between the two ends. The CDR3 coding sequence is TGTGCCAGCAGCTTAGTGGGTACTGGCTACACCTTC. Protein product: CASSLVGTGYTF.

In this sample, this clonotype turned up many times. The chain joins TRBV5-1 to TRBJ2-5; D ambiguous. Germline CDR1 reads SGHRS; CDR2 reads YFSETQ. V dropped 5 bases and J dropped 2 bases, with 10 bases sitting between them. CDR3 length: 13 residues. The CDR3 nucleotides are TGCGCCAGCAGGGTTGCGTTACAAGAGACCCAGTACTTC. Its translation: CASRVALQETQYF.

J is TRBJ2-7 and V is TRBV18; TRBD1 matches at 8 bases. CDR1 and CDR2 from the germline V gene are KGHSH and LQKENI. CDR3 length: 14 residues. With V trimmed by 3 bases and J by 4 bases, 5 bases remained unmatched. CDR3 in amino acids: CASSPQGAAYEQYF. The DNA of the CDR3 is TGTGCCAGCTCACCGCAGGGGGCGGCGTACGAGCAGTACTTC.

This clonotype was seen at least ten times. V is TRBV27 and J is TRBJ2-3, with TRBD1 matching 7 bases. Trimming cost V 3 bases and J 1 base; bases outside gene matches: 7. This CDR3 comprises 16 residues. Per germline, CDR1 MNHEY and CDR2 SMNVEV (reference sequence). Here the CDR3 DNA reads TGTGCCAGCAGTTTTTCGAGGGGGCAAGGCACAGATACGCAGTATTTT. Its protein is CASSFSRGQGTDTQYF.

The chain links TRBV30 to TRBJ1-2; D gene uncertain. The length of the CDR3 is 13 residues. Germline CDR1 and CDR2: GTSNPN and SVGIG (reference sequence). Trimming removed 2 bases from V and 5 bases from J, with 12 bases in between. CDR3 sequence (DNA): TGTGCCTGGAGTTCCCAAGTCAATTATGGCTACACCTTC. Translated: CAWSSQVNYGYTF.

This clonotype was picked up many times. The chain links TRBV5-1 to TRBJ2-7; 12 bases match TRBD1. Germline V gene lookup returns CDR1 SGHRS and CDR2 YFSETQ. Losses at the gene ends were 0 bases for V and 3 bases for J; bases not matched to a gene: 7. The CDR3 is made up of 17 amino acids. As DNA, the CDR3 is TGCGCCAGCAGCTTGGGGGGACAGGGGGCCCCCCTCTACGAGCAGTACTTC. It encodes CASSLGGQGAPLYEQYF.

In its sample, this clonotype was seen many times. The chain joins TRBV13 to TRBJ2-2; TRBD2 agrees at 10 bases. Germline V CDR1 and CDR2: PRHDT, FYEKMQ (reference sequence). This CDR3 region has 15 residues. J gave up 1 base and V 7 bases, and 3 bases lay outside the gene matches. CDR3 nucleotides: TGTGCCAGCATCAGGACTAGCGGGAACACCGGGGAGCTGTTTTTT. It encodes CASIRTSGNTGELFF. The whole variable domain, filled in from reference TRBV13 and TRBJ2-2, reads AAGVIQSPRHLIKEKRETATLKCYPIPRHDTVYWYQQGPGQDPQFLISFYEKMQSDKGSIPDRFSAQQFSDYHSELNMSSLELGDSALYFCASIRTSGNTGELFFGEGSRLTVL.